This T cell receptor (beta chain) was recorded in a study of T-cell memory formation after mild COVID-19 (dated by TCRdb to the early 2020s). As for the study more broadly: TCR sequence clusters from the two donors were largely donor specific. Longitudinal TCRalpha and TCRbeta repertoire sequencing tracked T-cell clones expanding and contracting after mild COVID-19 in two donors. Two young, previously healthy adult volunteers made up the cohort, one male and one female.

Ficoll-Paque density gradient centrifugation was used to isolate PBMCs. Deletion took 3 bases off V and 4 bases off J, with a span of 15 bases between the germline ends. The germline V gene sets CDR1 to SGHRS and CDR2 to YFSETQ. Its CDR3 holds 15 amino acids, cysteine through phenylalanine. Kept here is only the CDR3 DNA, which spans 45 bases and is read in frame from base 1. This sample was sequenced with an Illumina NovaSeq 6000. TCRalpha and TCRbeta cDNA libraries were constructed by 5'RACE with constant-segment primers, with sample barcodes and unique molecular identifiers being introduced. Trizol reagent was used to extract RNA from every sample. The libraries were amplified in two PCR steps, and the second step added a second sample barcode and Illumina TruSeq adapters. The libraries were sequenced on an Illumina NovaSeq using 2 x 150 bp paired-end reads. On the study's bioinformatics: The reads were demultiplexed and collapsed into UMI-guided consensus sequences using migec v1.2.7. Using mixcr v2.1.11, UMI consensuses were aligned to TRA and TRB V and J templates and then assembled into clonotypes. A clonotype was counted as expanded or contracted only when both edgeR and NoisET called the clonotype significant, with the noise models trained on biological replicates. For edgeR calls, the thresholds were a false discovery rate-adjusted p below 0.01 and a log2 fold-change of 1. As an exploratory analysis of dynamics, max-normalized trajectories of the 1000 most abundant clonotypes were examined by PCA with hierarchical clustering. Separately sequenced CD4+ and CD8+ repertoires were used to assign a CD4 or CD8 phenotype to each responding clone. In TCRdb, the public reads were trimmed at Q25 with fastp and aligned with MiXCR, with productive beta chains retained. For every CDR3 protein sequence, its rows merge into one entry that carries the most common genes and DNA. TCRdb, not the original authors, processed these V and J calls. The sample table holds fewer than 150,000 distinct CDR3 sequences, of which approximately 15% were seen once. The ten most abundant clones make up approximately 5% of the sample.

Here is what the overall study found, with its caveats: The study covered only two mild cases, and larger cohorts including severe cases with pre-infection samples were considered necessary. Clones that contracted from day 15 to 85 showed balanced CD4/CD8 phenotypes, whereas a second wave of clones that expanded from day 15 to 37 leaned towards CD4+. Some responding clones were found in pre-infection memory, which suggests that pre-existing cross-reactive memory T cells took part in the SARS-CoV-2 response. Contracting CD4+ clones appeared mostly in the CM and EM memory subsets, whereas CD8+ clones were enriched in EMRA. The second-wave clones that peaked on day 37 were not confirmed to be SARS-CoV-2 specific.

Concerning this clonotype itself: Its target antigen remains unknown. Base qualities are missing; no much larger clone stands one base away.

The chain joins TRBV5-1 to TRBJ2-3; the D gene is possibly TRBD1, with 6 bases matching. Sequenced: PBMCs or a T cell subset sorted from them (not recorded which). The TCR was taken from a young man who had mild COVID-19 (a few samples of this study predate the infection). The sample titles of this study are shuffled in the database, so cell type and time point are left out; the donor was told from shared clones. In nucleotide form, the sequence is TGCGCCAGCAGCTCTGGAGGCAGGGGACCAGATACGCAGTATTTT. It specifies CASSSGGRGPDTQYF.